The 12 T cell receptor beta chains listed next were all sequenced from one sample in a study of blood T cell repertoires in COVID-19. Libraries were prepared by immunoSEQ multiplex PCR; TCRdb keeps only in-frame clonotypes and omits some of them. The table includes more than 95,000 clones, around 84% detected once. The material sequenced was peripheral blood. Receptors originate from a man between 60 and 70 years old with acute or convalescent COVID-19.

This clone was seen a single time. The genes are TRBV28 and TRBJ2-7, with D perhaps TRBD1 (5 bases). The germline V gene has CDR1 MDHEN and CDR2 SYDVKM. The CDR3 spans 14 residues. The ends were cut back, 4 bases at V and 2 bases at J, with 12 bases in the middle. As DNA, the CDR3 is TGTGCCAGCAGTTCCCCCGCAGGGACCTACGAGCAGTACTTC. Translation gives CASSSPAGTYEQYF.

This clone was seen a handful of times. The chain carries TRBV5-1 and TRBJ2-7, with 8 nucleotides matching TRBD1. Germline loops: CDR1 SGHRS, CDR2 YFSETQ. The CDR3 sequence is 15 residues long. Trimming removed 3 bases from V and 7 bases from J; junction bases left unmatched: 12. The CDR3 is CASSWGTGQSGEQYF. As DNA, the CDR3 is TGCGCCAGCAGCTGGGGGACAGGCCAATCCGGAGAGCAGTACTTC.

For the CDR3, the DNA is TGTGCCTGGAGTGTTAACTTGAACACTGAAGCTTTCTTT. Encoded protein: CAWSVNLNTEAFF. The chain couples TRBV30 to TRBJ1-1; no definite D call. Germline V gene sequence: CDR1 GTSNPN, CDR2 SVGIG (reference sequence). The CDR3 sequence is 13 residues long. V was shortened by 0 bases and J by 0 bases, with 5 bases between the two germline ends.

This clone was counted once. The rearrangement uses TRBV5-1 and TRBJ2-1; 14 bases fit TRBD2. V was clipped by 4 bases and J by 6 bases; unmatched bases: 18. The CDR3 consists of 20 residues. Germline values: CDR1 SGHRS, CDR2 YFSETQ. CDR3 nucleotides: TGCGCCAGCAGCGACCCCCGGACTAGCGGGAGGTCCCCCTTGGGCAATGAGCAGTTCTTC. Its protein is CASSDPRTSGRSPLGNEQFF.

J is TRBJ2-3 and V is TRBV29-1; no clear D gene. This CDR3 is 12 amino acids long. Germline lookup yields CDR1 SQVTM and CDR2 ANQGSEA. Deletions cut 3 bases from V and 5 bases from J, with 9 bases between. The CDR3, as DNA: TGCAGCGTTGAGCCAGACAAAGATACGCAGTATTTT. It yields the protein CSVEPDKDTQYF.

CDR3 DNA sequence: TGTGCCAGCAGACCGACAGGGCGACATGGCTACACCTTC. This translates into CASRPTGRHGYTF. The chain carries TRBV5-6 and TRBJ1-2; 7 positions match TRBD1. This CDR3 is built from 13 residues. Losses at the gene ends were 5 bases for V and 6 bases for J; bases not matched to a gene: 7. The germline gives CDR1 SGHDT, CDR2 YYEEEE.

This chain connects TRBV6-5 to TRBJ1-4; TRBD1 matches at 9 bases. This CDR3 region has 14 residues. Germline CDR1 and CDR2: MNHEY and SVGAGI. V trimming: 7 bases; J trimming: 6 bases; junction bases outside the gene matches: 6. For the CDR3, the DNA is TGTGCCAGCAATGTGGACAGGGGTGATGAAAAACTGTTTTTT. It is translated as CASNVDRGDEKLFF.

A word on this clone: Other DNA sequences in this sample translate to the same CDR3. The J gene is TRBJ2-2, the V gene TRBV24-1; no definite D call. Germline V gives CDR1 KGHDR, CDR2 SFDVKD. The CDR3 covers 17 residues. Trimming shortened V by 2 bases and J by 0 bases, and 12 bases separated the two germline ends. The CDR3 spells CATSDSGPTTNTGELFF. DNA for the CDR3: TGTGCCACCAGTGATTCGGGTCCCACTACGAACACCGGGGAGCTGTTTTTT.

The rearrangement joins TRBV10-2 to TRBJ1-6, with D perhaps TRBD1 (6 bases). The CDR3 spans 14 residues. The germline gives CDR1 WSHSY, CDR2 SAAADI. Trimming removed 6 bases from V and 11 bases from J, with 17 bases in between. In DNA, the CDR3 is TGCGCCAGCAGGCTTACGGACAGTCGGACACCCCTCCACTTT. Protein: CASRLTDSRTPLHF.

The V call is TRBV6-1, the J call TRBJ2-1, with 7 nucleotides matching TRBD1. V was clipped by 2 bases and J by 7 bases; unmatched bases: 5. The CDR3 loop spans 14 amino acids. Germline assignment: CDR1 MNHNS and CDR2 SASEGT. CDR3 protein: CASSEKGQPNEQFF. The DNA for the CDR3 is TGTGCCAGCAGTGAAAAGGGACAGCCGAATGAGCAGTTCTTC.

The chain carries TRBV5-1 and TRBJ2-3; weak D call: TRBD2 (5 bases). Germline V gene lookup returns CDR1 SGHRS and CDR2 YFSETQ. This CDR3 is 16 amino acids long. Trimming cost V 5 bases and J 2 bases, with 18 bases left between them. The CDR3 DNA is TGCGCCAGCAGGAGAACGGCGAGGGTCTTCACAGATACGCAGTATTTT. Its translation: CASRRTARVFTDTQYF. Full variable domain (rest looked up from reference TRBV5-1 and TRBJ2-3): KAGVTQTPRYLIKTRGQQVTLSCSPISGHRSVSWYQQTPGQGLQFLFEYFSETQRNKGNFPGRFSGRQFSNSRSEMNVSTLELGDSALYLCASRRTARVFTDTQYFGPGTRLTVL.

This clone appeared once. The chain couples TRBV5-1 to TRBJ2-1; 8 bases agree with TRBD2. Germline V gene data show CDR1 as SGHRS and CDR2 as YFSETQ. The ends lost 0 bases at V and 10 bases at J; junction bases unmatched: 12. The length of the CDR3 is 16 residues. The CDR3: CASSLGASGSLGEQFF. Here the CDR3 DNA reads TGCGCCAGCAGCTTGGGGGCTAGCGGGTCCCTAGGGGAGCAGTTCTTC.